The 14 T cell receptor beta chains below all came from one sample that was sequenced in a study of CD8 T cells in ankylosing spondylitis. Each CDR3 protein gets one entry after TCRdb re-called the 5' RACE reads with MiXCR. The profile shows about 160,000 distinct CDR3 sequences, 44% of them singletons. Sequencing input: synovial fluid, either unsorted or a sorted T cell fraction (not recorded which). Source of these receptors: a male donor with ankylosing spondylitis.

Only a few counts were recorded for this clonotype. Written as DNA, the CDR3 is TGTGCCAGCAGCGGACTAGGCCTTTTCCCGGACAATGAGCAGTTCTTC. As protein: CASSGLGLFPDNEQFF. This chain uses TRBV6-2 or TRBV6-3 with TRBJ2-1; 7 nucleotides align to TRBD2. The CDR3 is 16 residues long. The germline CDR1 and CDR2 sequences are MNHEY and SVGEGT. J gave up 5 bases and V 6 bases, and 13 bases lay outside the gene matches.

This clonotype has only a few counts. V and J are TRBV5-1 and TRBJ1-6, with D possibly TRBD1 on 5 matching bases. V gave up 0 bases and J gave up 6 bases, with 7 bases separating them. This CDR3 is built from 14 residues. The germline CDR1 and CDR2 sequences are SGHRS and YFSETQ. DNA for the CDR3: TGCGCCAGCAGCTTGGCAGGGCCTAATTCACCCCTCCACTTT. Its translation is CASSLAGPNSPLHF.

This clonotype was counted a few times. This CDR3 reads CASSESVLAAQYTYNEQFF. The CDR3 nucleotides are TGCGCCAGCAGTGAGTCGGTATTAGCGGCCCAATACACCTACAATGAGCAGTTCTTC. This rearrangement joins TRBV10-2 to TRBJ2-1, with a possible D match to TRBD2 (6 bases). Germline loops: CDR1 WSHSY, CDR2 SAAADI. Trimming took off 0 bases at V and 2 bases at J, with 20 bases between the two ends. The CDR3 is 19 residues long.

The rearrangement uses TRBV11-2 and TRBJ2-7; TRBD1 might be the D (6 bases). The germline gives CDR1 SGHAT, CDR2 FQNNGV. Trimming took off 5 bases at V and 3 bases at J, with 20 bases between the two ends. The CDR3 has 16 residues. The CDR3 loop reads CASSVPLTGLLYEQYF. The DNA of the CDR3 is TGTGCCAGCAGCGTCCCCCTCACAGGGCTCCTCTACGAGCAGTACTTC.

This clonotype showed up many times. This rearrangement joins TRBV19 to TRBJ1-1; TRBD1 aligns across 8 bases. The junction had 11 bases not matched to a gene; V was cut back by 10 bases and J by 4 bases. Per germline, CDR1 LNHDA and CDR2 SQIVND (reference sequence). The CDR3 contains 14 residues. The CDR3 loop is CATTTGDWFTEAFF. The CDR3 coding sequence is TGTGCCACCACGACAGGGGATTGGTTCACTGAAGCTTTCTTT.

The V gene is TRBV10-3, the J gene TRBJ1-5; the D gene is possibly TRBD1 (6 bases). The CDR3 totals 15 residues. With 10 bases removed from V and 2 bases from J, the gap between germline ends came to 18 bases. Germline values: CDR1 ENHRY, CDR2 SYGVKD. CDR3 nucleotide sequence: TGTGCCACCTGTCCCAGGGGCCGGCGCAATCAGCCCCAGCATTTT. This codes for CATCPRGRRNQPQHF.

The V and J genes are TRBV10-3 and TRBJ1-6; D remains unclear. The CDR3 covers 15 residues. The V and J ends lost 8 bases and 7 bases respectively, with 18 bases between them. CDR1 is ENHRY, CDR2 SYGVKD, per germline. For the CDR3, the DNA is TGTGCCATCGGCTACAAGGCAGCCTCAAATTCACCCCTCCACTTT. Amino acids: CAIGYKAASNSPLHF.

This chain links TRBV20-1 with TRBJ2-7; D tentatively fits TRBD1 or TRBD2 (5 bases each). Trimming stripped 2 bases from V and 7 bases from J, with 21 bases between. The germline gives CDR1 DFQATT, CDR2 SNEGSKA (reference sequence). The CDR3 has 15 residues. The CDR3 region is CSARLRNPYWGEQYF. The CDR3 DNA sequence: TGCAGTGCTAGACTGAGAAACCCATATTGGGGGGAGCAGTACTTC.

Only one count was recorded for this clonotype. A much larger clone lies one base from this, so it may be a read error. This chain uses TRBV10-3 with TRBJ1-1; D is uncertain. Germline loops: CDR1 ENHRY, CDR2 SYGVKD. The CDR3 has 13 amino acids. V dropped 2 bases and J dropped 1 base, with 5 bases sitting between them. CDR3 DNA sequence: TGTGCCATCAGTGAGCCCGAGAACACTGAAGCTTTCTTT. Protein sequence: CAISEPENTEAFF.

The chain recombines TRBV5-1 with TRBJ2-3; 14 nucleotides agree with TRBD2. Unmatched junction bases numbered 12, after V lost 4 bases and J lost 5 bases. Germline V gives CDR1 SGHRS, CDR2 YFSETQ. The CDR3 contains 18 residues. CDR3 bases: TGCGCCAGCAGCCACGGGACTAGCGGGAGAAGGTCTGGAGATACGCAGTATTTT. Protein: CASSHGTSGRRSGDTQYF.

This chain links TRBV3-1 with TRBJ2-6; weak D call: TRBD1 (6 bases). This CDR3 region has 15 residues. V was clipped by 2 bases and J by 4 bases, with 9 bases between them. Germline CDR1 LGHDT, CDR2 YNNKEL (reference sequence). CDR3 nucleotides: TGTGCCAGCAGCCAAACAGGGTCCGGGGCCAACGTCCTGACTTTC. Encoded protein: CASSQTGSGANVLTF.

This clonotype has a count of ten or more. This rearrangement joins TRBV7-9 to TRBJ2-2, with D perhaps TRBD2 (6 bases). Germline-derived CDR1 and CDR2 are SEHNR and FQNEAQ (reference sequence). The CDR3 totals 16 residues. V dropped 5 bases and J dropped 1 base, with 14 bases sitting between them. The CDR3 region is CASSPGVAENTGELFF. CDR3 DNA sequence: TGTGCCAGCAGCCCCGGGGTAGCGGAGAACACCGGGGAGCTGTTTTTT.

This clonotype showed up just a few times. This chain connects TRBV28 to TRBJ1-1; 8 bases are shared with TRBD1. This CDR3 is built from 16 residues. Germline lookup yields CDR1 MDHEN and CDR2 SYDVKM. V was clipped by 2 bases and J by 2 bases; unmatched bases: 7. Here the CDR3 reads CASSLPGQGPNTEAFF. The CDR3 nucleotides read TGTGCCAGCAGTTTACCCGGACAGGGCCCAAACACTGAAGCTTTCTTT.

The chain combines TRBV2 with TRBJ1-4; TRBD1 might be the D (5 bases). V lost 0 bases, J lost 5 bases, and 16 bases lay in between. The CDR3 runs to 17 residues. The germline CDR1 and CDR2 sequences are SNHLY and FYNNEI. The CDR3 coding sequence is TGTGCCAGCAGTGAAGCGCCTCTCGACAGACCGAATGAAAAACTGTTTTTT. Amino acid sequence: CASSEAPLDRPNEKLFF. Filled out from reference TRBV2 and TRBJ1-4, the complete variable domain reads EPEVTQTPSHQVTQMGQEVILRCVPISNHLYFYWYRQILGQKVEFLVSFYNNEISEKSEIFDDQFSVERPDGSNFTLKIRSTKLEDSAMYFCASSEAPLDRPNEKLFFGSGTQLSVL.